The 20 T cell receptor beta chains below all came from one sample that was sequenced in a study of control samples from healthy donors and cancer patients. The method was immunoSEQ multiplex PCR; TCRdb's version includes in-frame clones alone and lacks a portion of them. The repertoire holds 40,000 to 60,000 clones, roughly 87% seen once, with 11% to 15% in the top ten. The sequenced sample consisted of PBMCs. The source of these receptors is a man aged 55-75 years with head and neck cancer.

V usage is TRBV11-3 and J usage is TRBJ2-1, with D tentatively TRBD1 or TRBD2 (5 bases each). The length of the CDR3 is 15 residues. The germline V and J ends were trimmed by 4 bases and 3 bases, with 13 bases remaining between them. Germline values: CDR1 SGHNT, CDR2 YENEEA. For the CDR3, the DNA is TGTGCCAGCAGCTCGTCCGGGACGCGCTACAATGAGCAGTTCTTC. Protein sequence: CASSSSGTRYNEQFF. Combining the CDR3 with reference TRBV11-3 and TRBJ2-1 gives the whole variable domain EAGVVQSPRYKIIEKKQPVAFWCNPISGHNTLYWYLQNLGQGPELLIRYENEEAVDDSQLPKDRFSAERLKGVDSTLKIQPAELGDSAVYLCASSSSGTRYNEQFFGPGTRLTVL.

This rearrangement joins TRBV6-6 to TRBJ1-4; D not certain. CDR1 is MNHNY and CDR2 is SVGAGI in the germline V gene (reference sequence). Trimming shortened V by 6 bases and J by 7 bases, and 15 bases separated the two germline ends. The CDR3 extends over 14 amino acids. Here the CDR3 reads CASRHRESSEKLFF. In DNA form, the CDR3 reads TGTGCCAGCAGGCACCGGGAATCGAGTGAAAAACTGTTTTTT.

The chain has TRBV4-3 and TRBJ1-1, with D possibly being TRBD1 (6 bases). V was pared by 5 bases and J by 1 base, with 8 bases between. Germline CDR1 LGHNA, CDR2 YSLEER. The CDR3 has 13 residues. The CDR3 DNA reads TGCGCCAGCAGCGAGACAGGGAACACTGAAGCTTTCTTT. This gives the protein CASSETGNTEAFF.

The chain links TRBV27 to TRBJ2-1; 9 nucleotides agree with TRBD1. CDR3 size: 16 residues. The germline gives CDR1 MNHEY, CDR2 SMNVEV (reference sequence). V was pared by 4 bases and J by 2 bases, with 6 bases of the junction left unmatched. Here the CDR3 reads CASSYGGTGPYNEQFF. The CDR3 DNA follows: TGTGCCAGCAGTTATGGTGGGACAGGGCCCTACAATGAGCAGTTCTTC.

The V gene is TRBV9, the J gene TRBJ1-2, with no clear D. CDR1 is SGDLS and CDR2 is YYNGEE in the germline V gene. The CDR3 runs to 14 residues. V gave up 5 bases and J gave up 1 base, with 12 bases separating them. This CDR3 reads CASSGQVGNYGYTF. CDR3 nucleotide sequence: TGTGCCAGCAGTGGTCAAGTCGGTAACTATGGCTACACCTTC.

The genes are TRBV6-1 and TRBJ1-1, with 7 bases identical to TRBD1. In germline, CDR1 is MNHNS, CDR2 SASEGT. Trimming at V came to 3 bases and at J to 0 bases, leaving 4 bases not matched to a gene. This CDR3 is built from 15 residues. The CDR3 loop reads CASSDLGQVNTEAFF. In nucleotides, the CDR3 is TGTGCCAGCAGTGACCTAGGACAGGTGAACACTGAAGCTTTCTTT.

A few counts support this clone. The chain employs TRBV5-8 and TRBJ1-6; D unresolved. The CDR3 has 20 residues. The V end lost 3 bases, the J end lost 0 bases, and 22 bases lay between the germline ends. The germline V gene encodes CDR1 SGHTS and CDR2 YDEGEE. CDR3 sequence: CASSYLSPGLGSSYNSPLHF. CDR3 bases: TGTGCCAGCAGCTACCTATCCCCTGGGCTCGGGAGCTCCTATAATTCACCCCTCCACTTT.

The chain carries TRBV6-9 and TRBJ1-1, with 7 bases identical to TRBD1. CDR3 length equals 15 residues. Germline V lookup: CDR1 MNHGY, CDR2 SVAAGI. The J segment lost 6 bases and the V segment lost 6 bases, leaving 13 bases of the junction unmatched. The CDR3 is CASRITGQVKPEAFF. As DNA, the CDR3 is TGTGCCAGCAGAATCACTGGACAGGTTAAACCTGAAGCTTTCTTT.

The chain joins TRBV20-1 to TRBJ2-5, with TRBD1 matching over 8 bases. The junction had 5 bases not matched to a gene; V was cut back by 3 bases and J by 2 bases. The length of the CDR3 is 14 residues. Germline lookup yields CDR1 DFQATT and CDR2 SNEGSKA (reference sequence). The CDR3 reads CSASPGTGQETQYF. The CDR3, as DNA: TGCAGTGCTAGTCCCGGGACAGGTCAAGAGACCCAGTACTTC.

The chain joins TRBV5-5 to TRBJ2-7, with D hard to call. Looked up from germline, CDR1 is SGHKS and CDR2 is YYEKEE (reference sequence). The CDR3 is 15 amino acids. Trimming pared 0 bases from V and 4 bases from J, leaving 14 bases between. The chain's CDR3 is CASSLVEWSTYEQYF. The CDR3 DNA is TGTGCCAGCAGCTTGGTTGAGTGGTCGACTTACGAGCAGTACTTC.

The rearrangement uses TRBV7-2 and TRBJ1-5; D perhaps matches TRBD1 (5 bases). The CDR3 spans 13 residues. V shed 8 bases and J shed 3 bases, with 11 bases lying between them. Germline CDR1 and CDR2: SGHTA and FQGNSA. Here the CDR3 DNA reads TGTGCCAGCGGTCAGGGCCCCAATCAGCCCCAGCATTTT. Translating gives CASGQGPNQPQHF.

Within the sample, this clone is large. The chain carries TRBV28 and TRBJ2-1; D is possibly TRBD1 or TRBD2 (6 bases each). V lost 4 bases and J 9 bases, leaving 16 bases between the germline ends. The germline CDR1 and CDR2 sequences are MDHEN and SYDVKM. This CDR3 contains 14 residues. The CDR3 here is CASSSLNREVEQFF. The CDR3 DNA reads TGTGCCAGCAGTTCACTTAACAGGGAGGTTGAGCAGTTCTTC.

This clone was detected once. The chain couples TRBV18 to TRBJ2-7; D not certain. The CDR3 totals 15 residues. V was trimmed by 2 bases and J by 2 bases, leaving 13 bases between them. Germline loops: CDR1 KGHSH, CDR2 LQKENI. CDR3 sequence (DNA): TGTGCCAGCTCACCATCTATCGGAACCACCTACGAGCAGTACTTC. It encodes CASSPSIGTTYEQYF.

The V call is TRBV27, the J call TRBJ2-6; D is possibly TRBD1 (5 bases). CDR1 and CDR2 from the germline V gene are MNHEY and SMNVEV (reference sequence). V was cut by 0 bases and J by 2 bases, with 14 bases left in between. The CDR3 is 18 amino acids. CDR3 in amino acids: CASSLSLGRAAGANVLTF. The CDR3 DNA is TGTGCCAGCAGTTTATCGTTGGGCAGGGCGGCTGGGGCCAACGTCCTGACTTTC.

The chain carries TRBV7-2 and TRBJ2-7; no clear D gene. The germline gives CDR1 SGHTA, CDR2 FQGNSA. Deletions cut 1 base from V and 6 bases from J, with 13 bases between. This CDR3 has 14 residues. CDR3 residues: CASSLEIRVVEQYF. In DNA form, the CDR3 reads TGTGCCAGCAGCTTAGAGATTCGGGTAGTCGAGCAGTACTTC.

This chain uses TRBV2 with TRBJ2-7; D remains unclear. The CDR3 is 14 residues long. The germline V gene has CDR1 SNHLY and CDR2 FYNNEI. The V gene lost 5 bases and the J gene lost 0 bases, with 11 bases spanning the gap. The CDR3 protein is CASSRRPSSYEQYF. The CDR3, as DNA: TGTGCCAGCAGTCGGCGTCCTAGCTCCTACGAGCAGTACTTC.

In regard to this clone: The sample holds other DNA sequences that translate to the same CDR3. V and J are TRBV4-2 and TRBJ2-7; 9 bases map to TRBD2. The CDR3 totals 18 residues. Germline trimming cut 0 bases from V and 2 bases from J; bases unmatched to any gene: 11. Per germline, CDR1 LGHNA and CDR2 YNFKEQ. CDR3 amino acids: CASSQDAAGGPGPYEQYF. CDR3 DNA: TGTGCCAGCAGCCAAGATGCAGCGGGGGGTCCAGGGCCCTACGAGCAGTACTTC.

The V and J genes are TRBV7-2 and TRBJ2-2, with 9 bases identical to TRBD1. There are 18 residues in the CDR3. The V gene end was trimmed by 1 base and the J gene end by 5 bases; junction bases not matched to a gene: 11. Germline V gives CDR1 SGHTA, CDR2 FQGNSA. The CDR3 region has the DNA TGTGCCAGCAGCTTAGACCCCCGAACAGGGGGCTATACCGGGGAGCTGTTTTTT. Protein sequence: CASSLDPRTGGYTGELFF.

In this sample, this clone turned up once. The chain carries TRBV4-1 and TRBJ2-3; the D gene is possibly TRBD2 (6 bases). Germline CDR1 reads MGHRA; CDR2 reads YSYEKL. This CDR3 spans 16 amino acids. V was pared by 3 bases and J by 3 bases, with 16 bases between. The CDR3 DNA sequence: TGCGCCAGCAGCCAGGGACTCCCAGTCCTGACAGATACGCAGTATTTT. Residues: CASSQGLPVLTDTQYF.

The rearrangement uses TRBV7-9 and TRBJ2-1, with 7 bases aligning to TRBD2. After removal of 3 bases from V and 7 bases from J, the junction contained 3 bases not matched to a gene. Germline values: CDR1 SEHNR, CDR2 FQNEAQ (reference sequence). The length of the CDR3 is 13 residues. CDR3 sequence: CASSFQGGNEQFF. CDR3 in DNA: TGTGCCAGCAGCTTTCAGGGAGGGAATGAGCAGTTCTTC.